This T cell receptor (beta chain) came from a study of CD8+CD57+ T cells in acquired aplastic anemia. Findings and caveats of the study: Patients showed no significant difference from controls in CD8+ Simpson's diversity.

CDR3 and TCR beta VDJ profiling relied on genomic DNA as the template. MiXCR, applied by TCRdb to the reads, yields one record per CDR3 protein. This table holds 130,000 or so distinct CDR3 sequences, 41% found once. As concerns this clonotype: The antigen is undetermined.

Sequenced input: sorted CD4+, CD8+, or CD8+CD57+ T cells (not recorded which) from PBMCs. This sequence was found in a human donor in good health, serving as a control.

The CDR3 bases are TGCAGCGTTAAGGGGTGGCGAGAGACCCAGTACTTC. Translation gives CSVKGWRETQYF. The V and J genes are TRBV29-1 and TRBJ2-5, with a tentative D call TRBD1 (5 bases). V lost 5 bases to trimming and J lost 4 bases, with 11 bases between them. This CDR3 spans 12 amino acids. Per germline, CDR1 SQVTM and CDR2 ANQGSEA.